This T cell receptor beta chain was identified during a study of vaccination and CD4 T cells after COVID-19. With the Oncomine TCR Beta short-read assay, DNA from cultured CD4+ T cells was sequenced. MiXCR was run by TCRdb on the PCR reads, yielding one entry per CDR3 protein. Among approximately 7,500 distinct CDR3 sequences listed, about 30% were seen once. Note on this clonotype: As yet, its antigen is unknown.

Treatment noted: roughly 10-day PBMC culture with coronavirus spike peptide pools or control peptides (ViraFEST assay). During the years 2011-2018, before the COVID-19 pandemic, the unexposed donor's CD4+ T cells were collected. Sequencing used CD4+ T cells from blood, cultured in vitro. The receptor was isolated from a human donor in good health.

CDR3 DNA sequence: TGTGCCAGCAGCTTAGGCGCCGACAGGGATACGAATGGCTACACCTTC. Translation: CASSLGADRDTNGYTF. This sequence joins TRBV7-9 and TRBJ1-2; 7 bases map to TRBD1. From germline, CDR1 is SEHNR and CDR2 FQNEAQ (reference sequence). The CDR3 totals 16 residues. V lost 1 base to trimming and J lost 6 bases; unmatched junction nucleotides: 11.